Shown below are 27 T cell receptor beta chains from a single sample sequenced in a study of T cell responses to AZD1222 COVID-19 vaccine. The protocol was immunoSEQ multiplex PCR, while the TCRdb copy is restricted to in-frame clones and leaves out a portion. The table records 100,000 to 150,000 clones, 75% to 95% of them present only once. The material was peripheral blood, obtained on day 0 of AZD1222 vaccination. These receptors all come from an adult in good health.

This chain uses TRBV3-1 (or the pseudogene TRBV3-2) with TRBJ1-2; 7 bases fit TRBD1. Germline assignment: CDR1 LGHDT and CDR2 YNNKEL (reference sequence). The CDR3 is 15 residues long. The V segment lost 4 bases and the J segment 3 bases; nucleotides outside the gene matches: 8. The CDR3 region is CASSRTDGTDYGYTF. The CDR3 DNA sequence: TGTGCCAGCAGCCGAACCGATGGGACAGACTATGGCTACACCTTC.

The rearrangement uses TRBV5-1 and TRBJ2-3; possibly TRBD1 for D (5 bases). Germline loops: CDR1 SGHRS, CDR2 YFSETQ. V was trimmed by 7 bases and J by 4 bases, leaving 16 bases between them. This CDR3 is 14 amino acids long. The chain's CDR3 is CASFPGPTADTQYF. CDR3 DNA: TGCGCCAGCTTTCCAGGGCCCACTGCAGATACGCAGTATTTT.

The chain uses TRBV7-2 and TRBJ1-2; D remains unclear. The CDR3 is 16 amino acids. The germline V and J ends were trimmed by 4 bases and 4 bases, with 19 bases remaining between them. In germline, CDR1 is SGHTA, CDR2 FQGNSA. CDR3 DNA sequence: TGTGCCAGCAGCTCATATAGGACGGAGAAGCCCTATGGCTACACCTTC. The encoded protein is CASSSYRTEKPYGYTF.

The J gene is TRBJ1-2, the V gene TRBV3-1 (or the pseudogene TRBV3-2); D is ambiguous. The V gene's germline CDR1 is LGHDT and CDR2 YNNKEL (reference sequence). V was trimmed by 1 base and J by 4 bases, leaving 10 bases between them. The length of the CDR3 is 14 residues. This chain's CDR3 is CASSQGAAAYGYTF. The CDR3 DNA sequence: TGTGCCAGCAGCCAAGGGGCGGCGGCCTATGGCTACACCTTC.

The chain carries TRBV28 and TRBJ1-2, with D possibly TRBD1 on 5 matching bases. This CDR3 region has 13 residues. Trimming removed 6 bases at V and 8 bases at J, with 16 bases between. CDR1 and CDR2 from the germline V gene are MDHEN and SYDVKM. The CDR3 DNA reads TGTGCCAGCAGCGTTGGGCAGGGTGGAGGCTACACCTTC. This gives the protein CASSVGQGGGYTF.

The sample holds one count of this clone. The V gene is TRBV7-2, the J gene TRBJ2-1, with 7 nucleotides matching TRBD1. Germline-derived CDR1 and CDR2 are SGHTA and FQGNSA. J was trimmed by 9 bases and V by 5 bases; bases with no gene match: 7. This CDR3 is built from 13 residues. The CDR3 here is CASSPDRAGEQFF. The CDR3 nucleotides are TGTGCCAGCAGCCCAGACAGGGCGGGTGAGCAGTTCTTC.

In this sample, this clone turned up a few times. The V call is TRBV11-3, the J call TRBJ1-1; 7 nucleotides match TRBD1. The CDR3 is 13 amino acids. Per germline, CDR1 SGHNT and CDR2 YENEEA. V gave up 5 bases and J gave up 4 bases; unmatched junction bases: 4. Written as DNA, the CDR3 is TGTGCCAGCAGCCCCCGGACAGGCACTGAAGCTTTCTTT. Residues: CASSPRTGTEAFF.

The chain recombines TRBV6-2 or TRBV6-3 with TRBJ1-2, with D unclear. V lost 3 bases, J lost 1 base, and 12 bases lay in between. The CDR3 spans 15 residues. Germline-derived CDR1 and CDR2 are MNHEY and SVGEGT. This CDR3 reads CASSYNAQLNYGYTF. The DNA of the CDR3 is TGTGCCAGCAGTTATAATGCACAGCTTAACTATGGCTACACCTTC.

The chain carries TRBV18 and TRBJ2-2; no definite D call. The CDR3 contains 15 residues. The ends were cut back, 3 bases at V and 7 bases at J, with 15 bases in the middle. CDR1 is KGHSH, CDR2 LQKENI, per germline. CDR3 nucleotides: TGTGCCAGCTCACCGCTTAGCCCTAGTCACGGGGAGCTGTTTTTT. Translated: CASSPLSPSHGELFF.

This chain joins TRBV11-3 and TRBJ2-1, with unresolved D. CDR3 length: 14 amino acids. The V end was cut by 0 bases, the J end by 5 bases, with 8 bases between. CDR1 and CDR2 (germline): SGHNT, YENEEA. CDR3 bases: TGTGCCAGCAGCTTAGAAGCTACCCACAATGAGCAGTTCTTC. Its protein is CASSLEATHNEQFF.

V and J are TRBV5-4 and TRBJ2-1; 7 bases match TRBD2. The CDR3 length is 15 residues. Per germline, CDR1 SGHNT and CDR2 YYREEE (reference sequence). The junction had 5 bases not matched to a gene; V was cut back by 0 bases and J by 5 bases. The CDR3 reads CASSLEAGPNNEQFF. The CDR3 DNA follows: TGTGCCAGCAGCTTGGAAGCGGGGCCGAACAATGAGCAGTTCTTC.

This rearrangement joins TRBV4-1 to TRBJ1-5, with D unclear. CDR1 and CDR2 (germline): MGHRA, YSYEKL. CDR3 size: 16 residues. V was shortened by 1 base and J by 7 bases, with 17 bases between the two germline ends. The CDR3 spells CASSQGETPLRQPQHF. In DNA, the CDR3 is TGCGCCAGCAGCCAAGGGGAGACCCCCCTGCGGCAGCCCCAGCATTTT.

The rearrangement joins TRBV28 to TRBJ1-2; 9 bases fit TRBD1. The J segment lost 7 bases and the V segment lost 3 bases, leaving 15 bases of the junction unmatched. CDR3 length equals 17 residues. Germline assignment: CDR1 MDHEN and CDR2 SYDVKM. The CDR3 DNA is TGTGCCAGCAGTTTTAATCCCCCCCGACAGGGGGTTCTTGGCTACACCTTC. This sequence encodes CASSFNPPRQGVLGYTF.

The rearrangement uses TRBV5-1 and TRBJ2-1; no clear D. V lost 2 bases, J lost 2 bases, and 8 bases lay in between. The CDR3 contains 14 residues. Germline CDR1 and CDR2: SGHRS and YFSETQ. Here the CDR3 reads CASSFGSTYNEQFF. DNA for the CDR3: TGCGCCAGCAGCTTTGGGTCTACCTACAATGAGCAGTTCTTC.

This chain connects TRBV4-2 to TRBJ1-4, with no clear D. The CDR3 consists of 15 residues. The germline gives CDR1 LGHNA, CDR2 YNFKEQ. Between the trimmed V and J ends, which lost 0 bases and 6 bases, there was a span of 11 bases. This CDR3 reads CASSQEEGMDEKLFF. DNA of the CDR3: TGTGCCAGCAGCCAAGAAGAGGGTATGGATGAAAAACTGTTTTTT.

The chain recombines TRBV28 with TRBJ1-2; TRBD1 is a possible D gene (5 bases). The V gene's germline CDR1 is MDHEN and CDR2 SYDVKM. CDR3 length equals 13 residues. V was cut by 3 bases and J by 5 bases, with 10 bases left in between. CDR3 region: CASSFRDRYGYTF. The CDR3, as DNA: TGTGCCAGCAGTTTCAGGGACCGGTATGGCTACACCTTC.

V and J are TRBV6-8 and TRBJ2-3; weak D call: TRBD1 (6 bases). Trimming removed 2 bases at V and 5 bases at J, with 17 bases between. CDR3 length equals 16 residues. Germline V gene lookup returns CDR1 MNHGY and CDR2 SAAAGT. CDR3 amino acids: CASSYLRTERKDTQYF. The CDR3 DNA reads TGTGCCAGCAGTTACCTTAGGACAGAGAGGAAAGATACGCAGTATTTT.

The chain uses TRBV3-1 (or the pseudogene TRBV3-2) and TRBJ2-5; either TRBD1 or TRBD2 may supply D (6 bases each). The germline CDR1 and CDR2 sequences are LGHDT and YNNKEL (reference sequence). V was pared by 1 base and J by 5 bases, with 11 bases between. The CDR3 has 14 residues. In DNA form, the CDR3 reads TGTGCCAGCAGCCAAGGAACAGGGAGGGAGACCCAGTACTTC. It codes for CASSQGTGRETQYF.

This chain links TRBV7-2 with TRBJ1-1; D unclear. Germline CDR1 reads SGHTA; CDR2 reads FQGNSA. This CDR3 spans 11 amino acids. V was cut by 1 base and J by 10 bases, with 7 bases left in between. The CDR3 here is CASSLGVGAFF. Here the CDR3 DNA reads TGTGCCAGCAGCTTAGGGGTGGGAGCTTTCTTT.

This chain uses TRBV2 with TRBJ1-6; D unresolved. CDR1 and CDR2 from the germline V gene are SNHLY and FYNNEI. The V end lost 4 bases, the J end lost 8 bases, and 15 bases lay between the germline ends. The length of the CDR3 is 15 residues. CDR3 sequence (DNA): TGTGCCAGCAGTGCCTTCGTCCGGCAGGATTCACCCCTCCACTTT. This translates into CASSAFVRQDSPLHF.

This chain connects TRBV6-1 to TRBJ1-5; no definite D call. V was pared by 0 bases and J by 0 bases, with 6 bases between. The CDR3 is 15 amino acids. Germline-derived CDR1 and CDR2 are MNHNS and SASEGT. CDR3 sequence (DNA): TGTGCCAGCAGTGAAGCGGGGAATAGCAATCAGCCCCAGCATTTT. This gives the protein CASSEAGNSNQPQHF.

The V call is TRBV28, the J call TRBJ1-1; D might be TRBD1 (5 bases). CDR3 length: 16 residues. Deletions cut 2 bases from V and 3 bases from J, with 16 bases between. Per germline, CDR1 MDHEN and CDR2 SYDVKM. CDR3 sequence reads: CASSLRFAGRYTEAFF. The DNA for the CDR3 is TGTGCCAGCAGTTTAAGGTTTGCAGGGCGCTACACTGAAGCTTTCTTT.

This chain's CDR3 is CASRGQGPMSPLHF. The DNA for the CDR3 is TGTGCCAGCAGAGGACAGGGACCGATGTCACCCCTCCACTTT. The chain carries TRBV2 and TRBJ1-6, with 8 bases lining up with TRBD1. The CDR3 extends over 14 amino acids. The germline V gene encodes CDR1 SNHLY and CDR2 FYNNEI. J lost 10 bases, V lost 6 bases, and 8 bases had no gene match. Full variable domain (remainder filled in from reference TRBV2 and TRBJ1-6): EPEVTQTPSHQVTQMGQEVILRCVPISNHLYFYWYRQILGQKVEFLVSFYNNEISEKSEIFDDQFSVERPDGSNFTLKIRSTKLEDSAMYFCASRGQGPMSPLHFGNGTRLTVT.

This rearrangement joins TRBV28 to TRBJ1-6; 10 nucleotides agree with TRBD1. V shed 4 bases and J 7 bases; nucleotides not matched to a gene: 7. This CDR3 comprises 16 residues. CDR1 and CDR2 (germline): MDHEN, SYDVKM. CDR3 loop: CASSYLTGGANSPLHF. In DNA form, the CDR3 reads TGTGCCAGCAGTTACTTGACAGGGGGCGCGAATTCACCCCTCCACTTT.

The V call is TRBV5-1, the J call TRBJ2-7, with 12 bases that match TRBD1. J gave up 7 bases and V 5 bases, and 7 bases lay outside the gene matches. The CDR3 is 14 residues long. Germline V lookup: CDR1 SGHRS, CDR2 YFSETQ. CDR3 region: CASRPGQGAREQYF. CDR3 DNA: TGCGCCAGCAGACCGGGACAGGGGGCTCGGGAGCAGTACTTC. The full variable domain, with the rest looked up from reference TRBV5-1 and TRBJ2-7, is KAGVTQTPRYLIKTRGQQVTLSCSPISGHRSVSWYQQTPGQGLQFLFEYFSETQRNKGNFPGRFSGRQFSNSRSEMNVSTLELGDSALYLCASRPGQGAREQYFGPGTRLTVT.

The gene calls are TRBV10-3 and TRBJ2-2, with D perhaps being TRBD1 or TRBD2 (6 bases each). Germline V gene lookup returns CDR1 ENHRY and CDR2 SYGVKD. This CDR3 spans 15 amino acids. Trimming removed 7 bases at V and 4 bases at J, with 16 bases between. The CDR3 region is CAITKSGGRTGELFF. The CDR3 coding sequence is TGTGCCATCACGAAAAGTGGGGGGCGCACCGGGGAGCTGTTTTTT.

The V gene is TRBV4-1, the J gene TRBJ2-7; D unclear. CDR3 length: 12 amino acids. The V end lost 0 bases, the J end lost 2 bases, and 2 bases lay between the germline ends. Germline CDR1 and CDR2: MGHRA and YSYEKL. The CDR3 DNA is TGCGCCAGCAGCCAAGATACCTACGAGCAGTACTTC. This translates into CASSQDTYEQYF.